Below are 25 T cell receptor beta chains sequenced from a single sample in a study of cytomegalovirus exposure and HLA in healthy donors. PCR was performed using 60 Vbeta and 13 Jbeta primers. The method was immunoSEQ multiplex PCR; TCRdb's version includes in-frame clones alone and lacks a portion of them. The sample's table shows roughly 73,000 clones. Sequencing input: PBMCs. The receptors originated from a man aged 50 to 60 in good health and CMV-seropositive.

The V call is TRBV5-6, the J call TRBJ1-5; 9 nucleotides line up with TRBD1. Germline V lookup: CDR1 SGHDT, CDR2 YYEEEE. This CDR3 spans 14 amino acids. V was pared by 0 bases and J by 5 bases, with 0 bases of the junction left unmatched. CDR3 coding DNA: TGTGCCAGCAGCTTGGGGACAGGGGATCAGCCCCAGCATTTT. Its protein product is CASSLGTGDQPQHF.

CDR3 DNA: TGTGCCAGCAGCCAGGGTACCTATAATTCACCCCTCCACTTT. Translation gives CASSQGTYNSPLHF. The chain joins TRBV6-5 to TRBJ1-6, with a possible D match to TRBD1 (5 bases). Germline V gives CDR1 MNHEY, CDR2 SVGAGI. The CDR3 contains 14 residues. V was cut by 6 bases and J by 2 bases, with 8 bases left in between.

The chain is built from TRBV11-2 and TRBJ2-7; 7 nucleotides agree with TRBD1. Germline V gene lookup returns CDR1 SGHAT and CDR2 FQNNGV. Germline trimming cut 3 bases from V and 4 bases from J; bases unmatched to any gene: 3. The CDR3 runs 13 residues. The CDR3 DNA reads as TGTGCCAGCAGCTTGGGGACAGATTACGAGCAGTACGTC. Translation: CASSLGTDYEQYV.

This chain connects TRBV10-3 to TRBJ2-7, with 9 nucleotides matching TRBD1. J lost 5 bases, V lost 10 bases, and 12 bases had no gene match. The CDR3 runs to 14 residues. Germline assignment: CDR1 ENHRY and CDR2 SYGVKD. The CDR3 reads CATVEGQGTHEQYV. CDR3 nucleotide sequence: TGTGCCACCGTAGAGGGACAGGGTACCCACGAGCAGTACGTC.

The rearrangement links TRBV5-5 to TRBJ2-1; 14 positions match TRBD2. The germline gives CDR1 SGHKS, CDR2 YYEKEE (reference sequence). This CDR3 spans 17 amino acids. Germline trimming cut 3 bases from V and 0 bases from J; bases unmatched to any gene: 2. CDR3 nucleotides: TGTGCCAGCAGCTCTGGGACTAGCGGGAGCTCCTACAATGAGCAGTTCTTC. This codes for CASSSGTSGSSYNEQFF. The full variable domain, in which reference TRBV5-5 and TRBJ2-1 provide the parts outside the CDR3, is DAGVTQSPTHLIKTRGQQVTLRCSPISGHKSVSWYQQVLGQGPQFIFQYYEKEERGRGNFPDRFSARQFPNYSSELNVNALLLGDSALYLCASSSGTSGSSYNEQFFGPGTRLTVL.

The CDR3 region has the DNA TGCGCCAGCAGTGGCAGGAACTCCTACGAGCAGTACGTC. This codes for CASSGRNSYEQYV. This rearrangement joins TRBV10-2 to TRBJ2-7; D ambiguous. Trimming pared 4 bases from V and 0 bases from J, leaving 7 bases between. Germline V gene data show CDR1 as WSHSY and CDR2 as SAAADI. The CDR3 is 13 amino acids.

The chain joins TRBV5-6 to TRBJ1-2; D ambiguous. Germline V CDR1 and CDR2: SGHDT, YYEEEE. The germline V and J ends were trimmed by 3 bases and 0 bases, with 6 bases remaining between them. The CDR3 consists of 13 residues. In DNA form, the CDR3 reads TGTGCCAGCAGCTCCACAGCTAACTATGGCTACACCTTC. The encoded protein is CASSSTANYGYTF.

The V call is TRBV10-2, the J call TRBJ1-5; D possibly corresponds to TRBD1 (5 bases). The ends were cut back, 6 bases at V and 4 bases at J, with 10 bases in the middle. The CDR3 has 13 residues. CDR1 and CDR2 from the germline V gene are WSHSY and SAAADI. The CDR3 region is CASSSGTNQPQHF. CDR3 DNA sequence: TGCGCCAGCAGCTCCGGGACTAATCAGCCCCAGCATTTT.

This chain joins TRBV15 and TRBJ1-2; TRBD1 matches at 7 bases. The CDR3 is made up of 13 amino acids. The germline gives CDR1 LNHNV, CDR2 YYDKDF (reference sequence). Trimming at V came to 5 bases and at J to 6 bases, leaving 6 bases not matched to a gene. The CDR3 coding sequence is TGTGCCACCAGCCTTGACAGGGAGGATGGCTACACCTTC. Translation gives CATSLDREDGYTF.

The chain links TRBV6-1 to TRBJ2-7; D perhaps matches TRBD2 (5 bases). This CDR3 is 13 amino acids long. Germline lookup yields CDR1 MNHNS and CDR2 SASEGT. The V gene lost 1 base and the J gene lost 7 bases, with 11 bases spanning the gap. The CDR3 here is CASSEVAEEEQYF. CDR3 sequence (DNA): TGTGCCAGCAGTGAAGTTGCGGAGGAAGAGCAGTACTTC.

The chain carries TRBV5-6 and TRBJ2-1; 8 bases line up with TRBD1. Germline CDR1 and CDR2: SGHDT and YYEEEE. With 3 bases clipped from V and 0 bases from J, the junction kept 2 bases outside the gene matches. CDR3 length equals 15 residues. In DNA, the CDR3 is TGTGCCAGCAGCTCCGGACAGGGCTCCTACAATGAGCAGTTCTTC. It codes for CASSSGQGSYNEQFF. The full variable domain, completed using reference TRBV5-6 and TRBJ2-1, is DAGVTQSPTHLIKTRGQQVTLRCSPKSGHDTVSWYQQALGQGPQFIFQYYEEEERQRGNFPDRFSGHQFPNYSSELNVNALLLGDSALYLCASSSGQGSYNEQFFGPGTRLTVL.

V and J are TRBV4-1 and TRBJ2-7; TRBD1 matches 7 bases. Germline CDR1 MGHRA, CDR2 YSYEKL. The ends lost 1 base at V and 0 bases at J; junction bases unmatched: 3. This CDR3 region has 15 residues. CDR3: CASSQGQGVSYEQYV. CDR3 coding DNA: TGCGCCAGCAGCCAAGGACAGGGTGTCTCCTACGAGCAGTACGTC.

The chain is built from TRBV5-1 and TRBJ2-6, with D unclear. CDR1 and CDR2 (germline): SGHRS, YFSETQ. V gave up 0 bases and J gave up 3 bases, with 4 bases separating them. This CDR3 region has 14 residues. The CDR3 region has the DNA TGCGCCAGCAGCTTGGCGGTTGGGGCCAACGTCCTGACTTTC. Translation: CASSLAVGANVLTF.

The V call is TRBV7-3, the J call TRBJ2-6; unclear D gene. Germline CDR1 and CDR2: SGHTA and FQGTGA. This CDR3 is 16 amino acids long. Trimming removed 6 bases from V and 3 bases from J, with 15 bases in between. CDR3 protein: CASSPPRQSGANVLTF. The CDR3 DNA is TGTGCCAGCAGTCCCCCCAGGCAGAGTGGGGCCAACGTCCTGACTTTC.

V is TRBV7-9 and J is TRBJ2-7, with D tentatively TRBD1 (6 bases). V shed 4 bases and J shed 4 bases, with 17 bases lying between them. This CDR3 region has 15 residues. Germline CDR1 and CDR2: SEHNR and FQNEAQ (reference sequence). Written as DNA, the CDR3 is TGTGCCAGCAGCTCCCCCCAGCAGGGGAAATACGAGCAGTACGTC. Its translation is CASSSPQQGKYEQYV.

The chain carries TRBV6-5 and TRBJ2-1; D ambiguous. Trimming stripped 7 bases from V and 3 bases from J, with 10 bases between. CDR3 size: 13 residues. Germline-derived CDR1 and CDR2 are MNHEY and SVGAGI. CDR3 sequence reads: CASTPGSYNEQFF. CDR3 DNA sequence: TGTGCCAGCACCCCGGGTAGCTACAATGAGCAGTTCTTC.

The V call is TRBV6-5, the J call TRBJ1-2; D is uncertain. CDR1 and CDR2 (germline): MNHEY, SVGAGI. CDR3 size: 12 residues. V was trimmed by 7 bases and J by 7 bases, leaving 13 bases between them. CDR3 bases: TGTGCCAGCACCACGAGGGATTTTGGCTACACCTTC. This codes for CASTTRDFGYTF.

This chain joins TRBV2 and TRBJ2-3, with D perhaps matching TRBD2 (5 bases). Trimming removed 5 bases from V and 6 bases from J, with 9 bases in between. CDR1 is SNHLY and CDR2 is FYNNEI in the germline V gene. The CDR3 spans 12 residues. The CDR3 protein is CASSLRGDTQYF. The DNA of the CDR3 is TGTGCCAGCAGTCTACGAGGGGATACGCAGTATTTT.

Of note for this clone: This same CDR3 is encoded by further DNA sequences in the sample. V is TRBV19 and J is TRBJ2-3, with 7 bases lining up with TRBD2. The germline gives CDR1 LNHDA, CDR2 SQIVND (reference sequence). CDR3 size: 18 residues. The CDR3 region is CAFSKLEGLAVSTDTQYF. In nucleotides, the CDR3 is TGTGCGTTCAGCAAGTTGGAGGGTCTAGCGGTTAGCACAGATACGCAGTATTTT.

J is TRBJ2-3 and V is TRBV9; TRBD2 agrees at 8 bases. This CDR3 is 16 amino acids long. With V trimmed by 0 bases and J by 5 bases, 8 bases remained unmatched. CDR1 and CDR2 (germline): SGDLS, YYNGEE. The CDR3 spells CASSVVAGGWGDTQYF. The CDR3 DNA reads as TGTGCCAGCAGCGTAGTTGCGGGAGGTTGGGGAGATACGCAGTATTTT.

The chain combines TRBV4-2 with TRBJ1-5; possibly TRBD1 for D (5 bases). Germline CDR1 and CDR2: LGHNA and YNFKEQ. With 5 bases removed from V and 2 bases from J, the gap between germline ends came to 13 bases. The CDR3 extends over 15 amino acids. CDR3 amino acids: CASSSQGRGNQPQHF. CDR3 bases: TGTGCCAGCAGCTCGCAGGGTCGCGGCAATCAGCCCCAGCATTTT.

This chain connects TRBV28 to TRBJ1-2; weak D call: TRBD1 (6 bases). Germline CDR1 and CDR2: MDHEN and SYDVKM. Deletions cut 5 bases from V and 6 bases from J, with 13 bases between. The CDR3 spans 13 residues. The CDR3 DNA follows: TGTGCCAGCAGTCTCGAAGGGGGAGATGGCTACACCTTC. Translating gives CASSLEGGDGYTF.

V and J are TRBV25-1 and TRBJ1-1; D is possibly TRBD1 (5 bases). The length of the CDR3 is 14 residues. Germline assignment: CDR1 MGHDK and CDR2 SYGVNS. The V end lost 3 bases, the J end lost 5 bases, and 13 bases lay between the germline ends. The chain's CDR3 is CASSEGLTGTEAFF. The CDR3 DNA reads as TGTGCCAGCAGTGAGGGACTTACGGGTACTGAAGCTTTCTTT. The whole variable domain, remainder taken from reference TRBV25-1 and TRBJ1-1, is EADIYQTPRYLVIGTGKKITLECSQTMGHDKMYWYQQDPGMELHLIHYSYGVNSTEKGDLSSESTVSRIRTEHFPLTLESARPSHTSQYLCASSEGLTGTEAFFGQGTRLTVV.

V is TRBV5-4 and J is TRBJ2-1, with TRBD2 as a possible D gene (5 bases). Germline V lookup: CDR1 SGHNT, CDR2 YYREEE (reference sequence). The CDR3 extends over 15 amino acids. Between the trimmed V and J ends, which lost 4 bases and 5 bases, there was a span of 16 bases. The CDR3 DNA reads as TGTGCCAGCAGCCTGGGAATCGCCGGGGACAATGAGCAGTTCTTC. Protein: CASSLGIAGDNEQFF.

The chain is built from TRBV6-1 and TRBJ1-2; D perhaps matches TRBD1 (5 bases). CDR1 is MNHNS, CDR2 SASEGT, per germline. Trimming left V 3 bases short and J 1 base short, with 9 bases between. This CDR3 region has 14 residues. The CDR3 protein is CASSDREDNYGYTF. The CDR3 DNA is TGTGCCAGCAGTGACAGGGAGGATAACTATGGCTACACCTTC.